By sample share, the clone carrying this T cell receptor (beta chain) is medium-sized. The antigen remains unidentified. This sample is part of a study of T-cell memory formation after mild COVID-19. Study summary: The study found TCR clusters largely donor specific. Study observations and caveats: The SARS-CoV-2 specificity of second-wave clones reaching peak at day 37 remained unverified. A second wave expanding day 15 to 37 was CD4+-biased; contracting clones were balanced. For contracting clones, CD4+ ones sat mainly in CM and EM, CD8+ in EMRA.

Each CDR3 protein gets one entry after TCRdb re-called the 5' RACE reads with MiXCR. The table records 90,000 to 120,000 distinct CDR3 sequences, approximately 10% of them present only once. CDR3 length equals 18 residues. V was clipped by 3 bases and J by 1 base; unmatched bases: 10. Germline V lookup: CDR1 LGHNA, CDR2 YNFKEQ. The sequence was collected from a man aged 18 to 35 who had mild COVID-19 (a few samples of this study predate the infection). Cell type and time point are not known. This chain links TRBV4-2 with TRBJ2-1, with 9 bases lining up with TRBD2. The source material was PBMCs or a T cell subset sorted from them (not recorded which). DNA of the CDR3: TGTGCCAGCAGCCAGGGGGCCGGGACTAGCCGATCCTACAATGAGCAGTTCTTC. It encodes CASSQGAGTSRSYNEQFF.